A single sample is the source of the 9 T cell receptor beta chains below, sequenced in a study of cytomegalovirus exposure and HLA in healthy donors. PCR employed 60 Vbeta and 13 Jbeta primers. Clones were sequenced by immunoSEQ multiplex PCR, and TCRdb holds only the in-frame ones, with some missing. The table lists 150,000 to 200,000 clones, roughly 77% of them singletons. The material sequenced was PBMCs. The receptors derive from a man in his late teens or twenties in good health and CMV-seropositive.

The V and J genes are TRBV19 and TRBJ1-2; D might be TRBD1 (5 bases). The length of the CDR3 is 16 residues. The ends were cut back, 7 bases at V and 2 bases at J, with 20 bases in the middle. Germline assignment: CDR1 LNHDA and CDR2 SQIVND (reference sequence). CDR3 nucleotides: TGTGCCAGTATCTCGAGGACCCAGGGAAGGAACTATGGCTACACCTTC. Translation gives CASISRTQGRNYGYTF.

The chain joins TRBV7-9 to TRBJ1-1; D remains ambiguous. The V gene lost 2 bases and the J gene lost 1 base, with 8 bases spanning the gap. This CDR3 comprises 14 residues. Per germline, CDR1 SEHNR and CDR2 FQNEAQ (reference sequence). CDR3 amino acids: CASSLWETNTEAFF. CDR3 sequence (DNA): TGTGCCAGCAGCTTATGGGAGACGAACACTGAAGCTTTCTTT.

The V call is TRBV23-1, the J call TRBJ2-7; TRBD2 agrees at 10 bases. TRBV23-1 is classed as an ORF, of uncertain function. There are 17 residues in the CDR3. V shed 0 bases, J shed 5 bases, and the junction held 10 bases outside the gene matches. The CDR3: CASSQSGSGRTRDEQYV. The CDR3, as DNA: TGCGCCAGCAGTCAATCGGGTAGCGGGAGGACCAGGGACGAGCAGTACGTC.

This clone was seen more than once but under ten times. The chain couples TRBV4-1 to TRBJ2-7; D perhaps matches TRBD1 (6 bases). The CDR3 has 15 residues. The germline CDR1 and CDR2 sequences are MGHRA and YSYEKL. V lost 3 bases to trimming and J lost 3 bases, with 15 bases between them. CDR3 DNA: TGCGCCAGCAGCCAGACACAGGGCCTAAACTACGAGCAGTACGTC. This encodes CASSQTQGLNYEQYV.

The CDR3 is CASSSSFGTGEYF. CDR3 bases: TGTGCCAGCAGCTCGTCCTTCGGGACAGGGGAGTACTTC. V is TRBV5-5 and J is TRBJ2-5, with TRBD1 matching 10 bases. This CDR3 spans 13 amino acids. Germline CDR1 SGHKS, CDR2 YYEKEE (reference sequence). Trimming removed 3 bases from V and 12 bases from J; junction bases left unmatched: 8.

This chain connects TRBV6-1 to TRBJ1-2, with a possible D match to TRBD1 (5 bases). CDR1 is MNHNS, CDR2 SASEGT, per germline. The CDR3 is made up of 13 amino acids. Trimming removed 9 bases at V and 4 bases at J, with 15 bases between. This CDR3 is CARGGGTGYGYTF. In DNA form, the CDR3 reads TGTGCCAGGGGTGGAGGGACGGGCTATGGCTACACCTTC.

The V and J genes are TRBV5-1 and TRBJ1-1; 7 positions match TRBD1. Germline V gene data show CDR1 as SGHRS and CDR2 as YFSETQ. V shed 3 bases and J 1 base; nucleotides not matched to a gene: 6. The CDR3 is 15 amino acids. DNA for the CDR3: TGCGCCAGCAGCTCACTACAGGGGTGGAACACTGAAGCTTTCTTT. The encoded protein is CASSSLQGWNTEAFF.

The CDR3: CAISELEGGRTGELFF. CDR3 in DNA: TGTGCCATCAGTGAGCTGGAGGGCGGGCGCACCGGGGAGCTGTTTTTT. The rearrangement links TRBV10-3 to TRBJ2-2; possible D gene TRBD2, 6 bases. The V end lost 2 bases, the J end lost 4 bases, and 14 bases lay between the germline ends. Germline assignment: CDR1 ENHRY and CDR2 SYGVKD. This CDR3 comprises 16 residues.

The chain uses TRBV5-4 and TRBJ1-1, with D possibly being TRBD1 (6 bases). CDR1 and CDR2 (germline): SGHNT, YYREEE (reference sequence). There are 14 residues in the CDR3. Trimming took off 2 bases at V and 4 bases at J, with 12 bases between the two ends. The CDR3 sequence: CASSLKGGGTEAFF. Written as DNA, the CDR3 is TGTGCCAGCAGCTTAAAGGGAGGGGGCACTGAAGCTTTCTTT.